This T cell receptor (beta chain) was sequenced in a study of a mutant IDH1 vaccine in newly diagnosed glioma. Overall study context: The V12 visit happened in week 35, and the V13 visit happened in week 47. General study results and limits: Seemingly, pseudoprogression had no relation to changes in the top peripheral T cell clonotypes.

Time point here: week 47, end of study. What each vaccine dose contained was 300 ug of mutant IDH1 20-mer peptide, accompanied by topical imiquimod. The table came from immunoSEQ multiplex PCR; TCRdb's copy has only in-frame clones and leaves some out. The data contain about 94,000 clones, nearly 90% of them seen just once; the ten biggest clones take up over 0.7%. The V gene lost 0 bases and the J gene lost 0 bases, with 12 bases spanning the gap. The CDR3 length is 17 residues. Germline CDR1 and CDR2: MNHEY and SMNVEV (reference sequence). For this clone: Its target is unknown.

The receptor comes from a woman in her 50s with glioma. The material sequenced was PBMCs, taken from a glioma patient whose treatment included an IDH1 peptide vaccine. This chain links TRBV27 with TRBJ1-5; D possibly corresponds to TRBD1 (6 bases). CDR3 sequence reads: CASSLSAGDFSNQPQHF. CDR3 coding DNA: TGTGCCAGCAGTTTATCGGCAGGGGACTTTAGCAATCAGCCCCAGCATTTT.